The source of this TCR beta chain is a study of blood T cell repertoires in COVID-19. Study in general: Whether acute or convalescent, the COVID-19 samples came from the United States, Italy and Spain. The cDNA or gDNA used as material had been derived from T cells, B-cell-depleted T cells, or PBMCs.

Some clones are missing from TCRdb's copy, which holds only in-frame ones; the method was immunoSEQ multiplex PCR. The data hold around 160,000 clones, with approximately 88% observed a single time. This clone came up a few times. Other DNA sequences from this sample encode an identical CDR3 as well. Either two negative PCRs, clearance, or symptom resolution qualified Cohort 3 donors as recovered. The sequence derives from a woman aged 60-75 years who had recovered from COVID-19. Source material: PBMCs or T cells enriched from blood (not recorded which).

The CDR3 region is CASSLNRDTEAFF. The DNA of the CDR3 is TGTGCCAGCAGTTTAAACAGAGACACTGAAGCTTTCTTT. The chain joins TRBV27 to TRBJ1-1; D remains ambiguous. This CDR3 is built from 13 residues. V gave up 2 bases and J gave up 3 bases, with 7 bases separating them. CDR1 and CDR2 (germline): MNHEY, SMNVEV (reference sequence).